This T cell receptor (beta chain) originates from a study of T cells after yellow fever vaccination. Background on the study: SMART-Seq v4 Ultra Low Input handled preparation of low-cell-number fractions. Study results and caveats: The secondary response was weaker, and its peak arrived faster, on day 5 versus 15. Abundant clonotypes from the bulk population could get into FACS-sorted repertoires as contaminants. Clonotypes found in both CD4 and CD8 compartments made up a small share.

MiXCR was run by TCRdb on the 5' RACE reads, yielding one entry per CDR3 protein. Of 500,000 to 650,000 distinct CDR3 sequences in the sample, about 12% were seen once. This clonotype has a handful of counts. Antigen unknown. The sequences come from PBMCs, collected on the day of the yellow fever booster vaccination. The TCR comes from a young man who received the YFV17D yellow fever vaccine.

The CDR3 loop is CSARDTSGGSEQYF. In DNA form, the CDR3 reads TGCAGTGCTAGAGATACTAGTGGGGGCAGCGAGCAGTACTTC. V is TRBV20-1 and J is TRBJ2-7; tentatively, D is TRBD1 (6 bases). The CDR3 covers 14 residues. Germline CDR1 DFQATT, CDR2 SNEGSKA (reference sequence). Trimming shortened V by 0 bases and J by 6 bases, and 15 bases separated the two germline ends.